This T cell receptor beta chain derives from a study of post-analysis software for immune sequencing data. Study-level information: Included courses were relapsing-remitting and secondary progressive multiple sclerosis; progressive-relapsing multiple sclerosis was also included.

With regard to this clonotype: Its antigen remains unknown.

This CDR3 spans 15 amino acids. CDR1 MNHEY and CDR2 SVGAGI come from the germline V gene. Trimming left V 1 base short and J 10 bases short, with 17 bases between. Tagging with unique molecular identifiers was a feature of the TCR beta cDNA libraries. It was from roughly 1 to 10 million T cells that about 540,000 cDNA molecules came. Each CDR3 protein gets one entry after TCRdb re-called the PCR reads with MiXCR. The sample consists of some 700,000 distinct CDR3 sequences, approximately 60% of them appearing once. Study-wide results and limits: A few TRBV segments appeared more often in patients than in controls, and TRBV5-6, TRBV5-1 and TRBV20-1 were among these. Significantly decreased normalized Chao1 diversity was recorded for multiple sclerosis patients relative to controls. Clustering by F measure revealed strong co-clustering among samples prepared together in one batch.

This TCR was recovered from a girl aged 2 to 10 with multiple sclerosis. Sequenced: blood. The J gene is TRBJ2-1, the V gene TRBV6-5, with D possibly being TRBD1 (6 bases). Here the CDR3 reads CASSYYTGTYEEQFF. CDR3 bases: TGTGCCAGCAGTTACTACACCGGGACATACGAGGAGCAGTTCTTC.